Listed here are 22 T cell receptor beta chains from one sample, sequenced in a study of blood T cell repertoires in COVID-19. TCRdb's copy holds only in-frame clones and misses some; the assay was immunoSEQ multiplex PCR. The sample contains around 170,000 clones, 90% to 95% of which appear only once. The sequenced sample was peripheral blood. These receptors all come from a man in his fifties or sixties with acute or convalescent COVID-19.

The rearrangement uses TRBV6-1 and TRBJ2-7; TRBD1 matches 9 bases. This CDR3 is built from 15 residues. From germline, CDR1 is MNHNS and CDR2 SASEGT. The V gene end was trimmed by 2 bases and the J gene end by 4 bases; junction bases not matched to a gene: 6. The CDR3 nucleotides are TGTGCCAGCAGTGAAAGACAGGACAGGGGTTACGAGCAGTACGTC. Translation: CASSERQDRGYEQYV.

The chain carries TRBV27 and TRBJ2-5; 9 bases are shared with TRBD2. The germline CDR1 and CDR2 sequences are MNHEY and SMNVEV (reference sequence). The CDR3 totals 16 residues. Trimming at V came to 5 bases and at J to 5 bases, leaving 12 bases not matched to a gene. This CDR3 is CASSALAGAPWETQYF. Written as DNA, the CDR3 is TGTGCCAGCAGTGCATTAGCGGGGGCCCCGTGGGAGACCCAGTACTTC.

A word on this clone: One junction end disagrees with the germline gene, perhaps due to a read error. The chain carries TRBV7-7 and TRBJ1-1, with D possibly being TRBD1 (5 bases). This CDR3 region has 15 residues. The germline V gene has CDR1 SSHAT and CDR2 FNYEAQ (reference sequence). CDR3 amino acids: CASSPLGMRQTEAFF. In nucleotides, the CDR3 is TGTGCTAGCAGCCCGCTGGGGATGAGACAGACTGAAGCTTTCTTT. The full variable domain, in which reference TRBV7-7 and TRBJ1-1 provide the parts outside the CDR3, is GAGVSQSPRYKVTKRGQDVTLRCDPISSHATLYWYQQALGQGPEFLTYFNYEAQPDKSGLPSDRFSAERPEGSISTLTIQRTEQRDSAMYRCASSPLGMRQTEAFFGQGTRLTVV.

The CDR3 DNA follows: TGTGCCAGCAGCCTACCGCCGATGAACACTGAAGCTTTCTTT. This gives the protein CASSLPPMNTEAFF. This chain connects TRBV9 to TRBJ1-1, with unresolved D. This CDR3 comprises 14 residues. Trimming removed 4 bases at V and 0 bases at J, with 10 bases between. Germline V lookup: CDR1 SGDLS, CDR2 YYNGEE.

The rearrangement links TRBV4-3 to TRBJ1-2, with no clear D. V shed 0 bases and J shed 4 bases, with 9 bases lying between them. This CDR3 comprises 14 residues. The germline V gene encodes CDR1 LGHNA and CDR2 YSLEER. DNA of the CDR3: TGCGCCAGCAGCCAAGAGGCACAGAGCTATGGCTACACCTTC. Its translation is CASSQEAQSYGYTF.

V and J are TRBV11-2 and TRBJ1-1; tentative D call: TRBD1 (5 bases). The CDR3 spans 15 residues. V gave up 0 bases and J gave up 7 bases, with 15 bases separating them. Germline-derived CDR1 and CDR2 are SGHAT and FQNNGV. Written as DNA, the CDR3 is TGTGCCAGCAGCTTAGAGGTAGGGGCCATTTATGAAGCTTTCTTT. It yields the protein CASSLEVGAIYEAFF.

CDR3 DNA sequence: TGTGCCAGCAGTGAAACGGCTAGCGCGAGTGAGCAGTTCTTC. Protein product: CASSETASASEQFF. The chain has TRBV2 and TRBJ2-1; D may be TRBD2 (6 bases). Looked up from germline, CDR1 is SNHLY and CDR2 is FYNNEI. Trimming shortened V by 2 bases and J by 9 bases, and 14 bases separated the two germline ends. CDR3 length: 14 amino acids. Filled out from reference TRBV2 and TRBJ2-1, the complete variable domain reads EPEVTQTPSHQVTQMGQEVILRCVPISNHLYFYWYRQILGQKVEFLVSFYNNEISEKSEIFDDQFSVERPDGSNFTLKIRSTKLEDSAMYFCASSETASASEQFFGPGTRLTVL.

This clone was detected only once. The chain joins TRBV28 to TRBJ2-6; possible D gene TRBD1, 5 bases. Looked up from germline, CDR1 is MDHEN and CDR2 is SYDVKM. V dropped 6 bases and J dropped 0 bases, with 12 bases sitting between them. CDR3 size: 16 residues. CDR3 nucleotides: TGTGCCAGCAGAGAACAGGAAAACTCTGGGGCCAACGTCCTGACTTTC. Translation gives CASREQENSGANVLTF.

The J gene is TRBJ2-3, the V gene TRBV5-8, with D unresolved. Deletions cut 0 bases from V and 4 bases from J, with 12 bases between. The CDR3 runs to 15 residues. Per germline, CDR1 SGHTS and CDR2 YDEGEE. The CDR3 coding sequence is TGTGCCAGCAGCTTGGCCCTGAGCCCCCCAGATACGCAGTATTTT. This gives the protein CASSLALSPPDTQYF.

The rearrangement uses TRBV28 and TRBJ1-2, with 7 bases aligning to TRBD1. Germline loops: CDR1 MDHEN, CDR2 SYDVKM. V was pared by 10 bases and J by 1 base, with 6 bases of the junction left unmatched. The CDR3 has 13 residues. CDR3 DNA: TGTGCCATAAAGGGACAGCATAACTATGGCTACACCTTC. Residues: CAIKGQHNYGYTF.

This sequence joins TRBV7-3 and TRBJ2-1; perhaps TRBD2 as D (5 bases). The CDR3 covers 14 residues. CDR1 is SGHTA, CDR2 FQGTGA, per germline. Deletions cut 4 bases from V and 7 bases from J, with 14 bases between. This CDR3 is CASSSGGPLNEQFF. Here the CDR3 DNA reads TGTGCCAGCAGCTCCGGAGGACCCCTGAATGAGCAGTTCTTC.

The V and J genes are TRBV6-4 and TRBJ2-1; TRBD2 is a possible D gene (5 bases). This CDR3 spans 14 amino acids. Trimming removed 3 bases from V and 0 bases from J, with 6 bases in between. Germline-derived CDR1 and CDR2 are MRHNA and SNTAGT. CDR3 region: CASSDRGSYNEQFF. As DNA, the CDR3 is TGTGCCAGCAGTGATCGGGGCTCCTACAATGAGCAGTTCTTC.

This clone appeared a few times. This chain joins TRBV28 and TRBJ2-5, with D possibly TRBD1 on 5 matching bases. CDR3 size: 15 residues. Germline lookup yields CDR1 MDHEN and CDR2 SYDVKM. The V gene lost 5 bases and the J gene lost 0 bases, with 13 bases spanning the gap. The DNA of the CDR3 is TGTGCCAGCAGTCCTTATCGACAGAACCAAGAGACCCAGTACTTC. Its translation is CASSPYRQNQETQYF.

The genes are TRBV7-3 and TRBJ2-5; 7 bases map to TRBD2. The CDR3 loop spans 14 amino acids. Losses at the gene ends were 3 bases for V and 4 bases for J; bases not matched to a gene: 5. Germline V gene sequence: CDR1 SGHTA, CDR2 FQGTGA. The CDR3 here is CASSFTGLVETQYF. In DNA, the CDR3 is TGTGCCAGCAGCTTTACCGGACTAGTAGAGACCCAGTACTTC.

The rearrangement uses TRBV30 and TRBJ2-5; 7 nucleotides align to TRBD2. The germline V gene has CDR1 GTSNPN and CDR2 SVGIG (reference sequence). J lost 7 bases, V lost 3 bases, and 8 bases had no gene match. CDR3 length: 13 residues. The chain's CDR3 is CAWSMGRGRTQYF. CDR3 coding DNA: TGTGCCTGGAGCATGGGGAGGGGACGGACCCAGTACTTC.

V is TRBV27 and J is TRBJ2-1; D remains unclear. V was cut by 6 bases and J by 16 bases, with 22 bases left in between. The CDR3 extends over 13 amino acids. Germline lookup yields CDR1 MNHEY and CDR2 SMNVEV (reference sequence). The CDR3 here is CASSPSAPVQIFF. In nucleotides, the CDR3 is TGTGCCAGCAGCCCTTCCGCACCCGTACAAATATTCTTC.

The V call is TRBV27, the J call TRBJ2-3; 11 bases fit TRBD2. The V segment lost 6 bases and the J segment 5 bases; nucleotides outside the gene matches: 4. This CDR3 has 14 residues. Per the germline V gene, CDR1 is MNHEY and CDR2 is SMNVEV (reference sequence). The CDR3 DNA follows: TGTGCCAGCAGCCTCCTAGCGGGAGGAGATACGCAGTATTTT. It is translated as CASSLLAGGDTQYF.

The chain has TRBV4-3 and TRBJ1-3; no reliable D call. The germline CDR1 and CDR2 sequences are LGHNA and YSLEER. The V end lost 0 bases, the J end lost 0 bases, and 12 bases lay between the germline ends. The CDR3 loop spans 17 amino acids. In nucleotides, the CDR3 is TGCGCCAGCAGCCAAGATCGGCAGGTCTACTCTGGAAACACCATATATTTT. Encoded protein: CASSQDRQVYSGNTIYF.

The CDR3 DNA is TGTGCCAGCAGTTCGCGACTGGTTGCAACTAATGAAAAACTGTTTTTT. As protein: CASSSRLVATNEKLFF. The V gene is TRBV6-2 or TRBV6-3, the J gene TRBJ1-4; D is uncertain. Trimming took 4 bases from V and 0 from J, leaving 12 bases between them. The V gene's germline CDR1 is MNHEY and CDR2 SVGEGT. The CDR3 extends over 16 amino acids.

This chain uses TRBV27 with TRBJ2-7; 14 bases line up with TRBD2. The junction had 9 bases not matched to a gene; V was cut back by 5 bases and J by 0 bases. This CDR3 spans 18 amino acids. Germline lookup yields CDR1 MNHEY and CDR2 SMNVEV (reference sequence). The DNA of the CDR3 is TGTGCCAGCAGTCCGGGACTAGCGGGAGTGACGACCTCCTACGAGCAGTACTTC. It encodes CASSPGLAGVTTSYEQYF.

The chain links TRBV10-3 to TRBJ2-1; 11 bases are shared with TRBD2. CDR3 size: 15 residues. Trimming took 4 bases from V and 4 from J; bases not matched to a gene: 3. Per germline, CDR1 ENHRY and CDR2 SYGVKD. The CDR3 nucleotides are TGTGCCATCAGTGGGGGGACTAGCGGATACAATGAGCAGTTCTTC. Amino acid sequence: CAISGGTSGYNEQFF.

CDR3 in DNA: TGTGCCAGTAGTACCCAGGGGGCTACAATTGCATATGGCTACACCTTC. It encodes CASSTQGATIAYGYTF. This chain links TRBV19 with TRBJ1-2; TRBD1 matches at 8 bases. V was clipped by 4 bases and J by 5 bases; unmatched bases: 12. Germline assignment: CDR1 LNHDA and CDR2 SQIVND (reference sequence). The CDR3 sequence is 16 residues long.